The T cell receptor (beta chain) described here comes from a study of cytomegalovirus exposure and HLA in healthy donors. Regarding the study as a whole: First-cohort TCR clusters tended to co-occur in the approximately 120 validation repertoires, a later analysis found.

For this clone: The target antigen is unknown.

Clones were sequenced by immunoSEQ multiplex PCR, and TCRdb holds only the in-frame ones, with some missing. Here the sample spans about 200,000 clones, roughly 83% being singletons. Germline-derived CDR1 and CDR2 are SNHLY and FYNNEI. This CDR3 comprises 16 residues. The V gene end was trimmed by 7 bases and the J gene end by 5 bases; junction bases not matched to a gene: 16. The material sequenced was PBMCs. The chain couples TRBV2 to TRBJ2-5, with 7 bases aligning to TRBD1. The clonotype comes from a young woman in good health and CMV-seronegative. This chain's CDR3 is CASKATGKGLWETQYF. The CDR3 DNA is TGTGCCAGCAAGGCGACAGGGAAGGGGCTTTGGGAGACCCAGTACTTC.